Below are 20 T cell receptor beta chains sequenced from a single sample in a study of Ad26.COV2.S vaccination and SARS-CoV-2 variants. Libraries were prepared by immunoSEQ multiplex PCR; TCRdb keeps only in-frame clonotypes and omits some of them. The repertoire holds about 460,000 clones, with 80% to 90% as singletons. Treatment indicated: around 19 received Ad26.COV2.S at low or high dose, single or two shots; roughly five received placebo; per-sample allocation not given. Collection of samples fell on day 63 after the first vaccine or placebo injection. This specimen consisted of peripheral blood, obtained in a trial of Ad26.COV2.S vaccine versus placebo. These receptors came from a person between 18 and 60 years old who received the Ad26.COV2.S COVID-19 vaccine or a placebo.

This chain links TRBV6-5 with TRBJ1-6, with D perhaps TRBD1 (6 bases). CDR1 MNHEY and CDR2 SVGAGI come from the germline V gene. There are 15 residues in the CDR3. Trimming removed 0 bases at V and 7 bases at J, with 10 bases between. The CDR3 region is CASSYSVTGNSPLHF. The CDR3 coding sequence is TGTGCCAGCAGTTACTCGGTTACAGGGAATTCACCCCTCCACTTT.

In its sample, this clone was seen once. The chain has TRBV5-4 and TRBJ2-2, with 9 bases fitting TRBD2. V shed 4 bases and J 4 bases; nucleotides not matched to a gene: 2. Germline CDR1 SGHNT, CDR2 YYREEE (reference sequence). The CDR3 sequence is 14 residues long. CDR3 DNA: TGTGCCAGCAGCCCACTAGCGGGCACCGGGGAGCTGTTTTTT. Protein product: CASSPLAGTGELFF.

This sequence joins TRBV3-1 (or the pseudogene TRBV3-2) and TRBJ1-5; no clear D. Germline V gene lookup returns CDR1 LGHDT and CDR2 YNNKEL (reference sequence). V gave up 3 bases and J gave up 7 bases, with 10 bases separating them. The CDR3 totals 13 residues. This CDR3 is CASSQEGRQPQHF. The CDR3 region has the DNA TGTGCCAGCAGCCAGGAAGGAAGGCAGCCCCAGCATTTT.

CDR3 protein: CATSDSQGSNQPQHF. CDR3 sequence (DNA): TGTGCCACCAGTGATTCACAGGGAAGCAATCAGCCCCAGCATTTT. This chain joins TRBV24-1 and TRBJ1-5; D perhaps matches TRBD1 (6 bases). This CDR3 contains 15 residues. Trimming stripped 2 bases from V and 1 base from J, with 8 bases between. From germline, CDR1 is KGHDR and CDR2 SFDVKD.

Concerning this clone: The junction departs from the called germline gene at one end, perhaps through a read error. The chain joins TRBV7-9 to TRBJ1-2, with D possibly TRBD1 on 6 matching bases. CDR1 is SEHNR and CDR2 is FQNEAQ in the germline V gene (reference sequence). This CDR3 spans 13 amino acids. CDR3 loop: CASSPSLTWTDIF. For the CDR3, the DNA is TGTGCCAGCAGCCCCTCACTAACCTGGACAGACATCTTC.

This sequence joins TRBV28 and TRBJ1-2; D call uncertain. Trimming left V 4 bases short and J 4 bases short, with 16 bases between. The CDR3 covers 15 residues. Germline CDR1 MDHEN, CDR2 SYDVKM. CDR3 loop: CASSSLLLRTYGYTF. The CDR3, as DNA: TGTGCCAGCAGTTCCCTACTCTTACGAACCTATGGCTACACCTTC.

This clone was seen a handful of times. The J gene is TRBJ1-2, the V gene TRBV29-1; D not resolved. The CDR3 is 13 amino acids. Germline V gene lookup returns CDR1 SQVTM and CDR2 ANQGSEA. V was cut by 0 bases and J by 2 bases, with 7 bases left in between. The CDR3 loop is CSVEEGPNYGYTF. The CDR3 DNA follows: TGCAGCGTTGAAGAAGGGCCCAACTATGGCTACACCTTC.

The V and J genes are TRBV19 and TRBJ2-7, with 9 bases aligning to TRBD1. This CDR3 contains 16 residues. The germline V gene encodes CDR1 LNHDA and CDR2 SQIVND (reference sequence). J was trimmed by 3 bases and V by 0 bases; bases with no gene match: 6. The CDR3, as DNA: TGTGCCAGTAGTATAGAAACGGGACAGGGACGCTACGAGCAGTACTTC. Its protein product is CASSIETGQGRYEQYF.

A word on this clone: The junction departs from the called germline gene at one end, perhaps through a read error. The chain has TRBV27 and TRBJ2-1, with a weak D call TRBD1 (6 bases). CDR1 and CDR2 (germline): MNHEY, SMNVEV (reference sequence). This CDR3 is built from 13 residues. Written as DNA, the CDR3 is TGTGCCAGCAGTGGGGACATCCGTAATGAGAAGTTCTTC. Translated, it gives CASSGDIRNEKFF.

V usage is TRBV9 and J usage is TRBJ2-1; 7 nucleotides agree with TRBD2. This CDR3 comprises 16 residues. Germline CDR1 is SGDLS and CDR2 is YYNGEE. V was clipped by 0 bases and J by 3 bases; unmatched bases: 6. In nucleotides, the CDR3 is TGTGCCAGCAGCGTAGACAGGCGCGGGAGCTACAATGAGCAGTTCTTC. Encoded protein: CASSVDRRGSYNEQFF.

This clone was seen only a few times. The chain is built from TRBV6-4 and TRBJ1-3; 7 positions agree with TRBD1. Germline-derived CDR1 and CDR2 are MRHNA and SNTAGT. With 6 bases clipped from V and 0 bases from J, the junction kept 2 bases outside the gene matches. The CDR3 runs to 14 residues. CDR3 coding DNA: TGTGCCAGCAGGGGACAGATCTCTGGAAACACCATATATTTT. It codes for CASRGQISGNTIYF.

The chain recombines TRBV3-1 (or the pseudogene TRBV3-2) with TRBJ2-5, with 14 bases fitting TRBD2. CDR1 is LGHDT, CDR2 YNNKEL, per germline (reference sequence). Losses at the gene ends were 1 base for V and 1 base for J; bases not matched to a gene: 5. The CDR3 extends over 18 amino acids. The CDR3 spells CASSQAPTSGGAQETQYF. The CDR3 DNA reads as TGTGCCAGCAGCCAAGCCCCGACTAGCGGGGGGGCCCAAGAGACCCAGTACTTC.

J is TRBJ2-1 and V is TRBV9; 13 bases align to TRBD2. The V segment lost 4 bases and the J segment 0 bases; nucleotides outside the gene matches: 10. Germline V gene lookup returns CDR1 SGDLS and CDR2 YYNGEE. This CDR3 contains 19 residues. CDR3 amino acids: CASSTPGTSGISSYNEQFF. CDR3 coding DNA: TGTGCCAGCAGCACACCCGGGACTAGCGGGATAAGCTCCTACAATGAGCAGTTCTTC. Based on the CDR3 plus reference TRBV9 and TRBJ2-1, the full variable domain is DSGVTQTPKHLITATGQRVTLRCSPRSGDLSVYWYQQSLDQGLQFLIQYYNGEERAKGNILERFSAQQFPDLHSELNLSSLELGDSALYFCASSTPGTSGISSYNEQFFGPGTRLTVL.

V usage is TRBV2 and J usage is TRBJ2-2; a weak D match, TRBD1 (6 bases). Per germline, CDR1 SNHLY and CDR2 FYNNEI. This CDR3 region has 15 residues. Trimming stripped 5 bases from V and 3 bases from J, with 13 bases between. CDR3 amino acids: CASSPQGVDTGELFF. CDR3 nucleotide sequence: TGTGCCAGCAGTCCACAGGGAGTTGACACCGGGGAGCTGTTTTTT.

With regard to this clone: Germline is not matched at one junction end, which may reflect a read error. The CDR3 spells CASSPAGGLAYNEQFF. The CDR3 DNA reads TGTGCCAGCAGCCCCGCGGGGGGACTAGCCTATAATGAGCAGTTCTTC. This chain joins TRBV7-3 and TRBJ2-1; 9 nucleotides align to TRBD2. The CDR3 is 16 amino acids. Germline CDR1 is SGHTA and CDR2 is FQGTGA.

The CDR3 DNA reads TGTGCCAGCTCACCAGTACAGGGCTACGAGCAGTACTTC. Translation gives CASSPVQGYEQYF. The rearrangement uses TRBV18 and TRBJ2-7; D is perhaps TRBD1 (6 bases). Trimming took 2 bases from V and 3 from J, leaving 8 bases between them. The CDR3 has 13 amino acids. Germline V gene data show CDR1 as KGHSH and CDR2 as LQKENI.

In this sample, this clone turned up a few times. The rearrangement joins TRBV6-6 to TRBJ1-5; 7 bases agree with TRBD1. This CDR3 has 15 residues. CDR1 MNHNY and CDR2 SVGAGI come from the germline V gene (reference sequence). The V segment lost 0 bases and the J segment 5 bases; nucleotides outside the gene matches: 4. The CDR3: CASSYSNDRDQPQHF. The CDR3 region has the DNA TGTGCCAGCAGTTACTCCAACGACAGGGATCAGCCCCAGCATTTT.

V is TRBV30 and J is TRBJ2-1; D gene uncertain. The CDR3 extends over 14 amino acids. The germline gives CDR1 GTSNPN, CDR2 SVGIG (reference sequence). The V gene lost 4 bases and the J gene lost 2 bases, with 12 bases spanning the gap. This CDR3 reads CAWTGYLAYNEQFF. In nucleotides, the CDR3 is TGTGCCTGGACCGGATACCTGGCCTACAATGAGCAGTTCTTC.

V usage is TRBV5-1 and J usage is TRBJ1-4; possible D gene TRBD1, 6 bases. Trimming left V 7 bases short and J 8 bases short, with 15 bases between. Germline V lookup: CDR1 SGHRS, CDR2 YFSETQ. There are 13 residues in the CDR3. This CDR3 reads CASRRGPGEKLFF. As DNA, the CDR3 is TGCGCCAGCCGTCGGGGGCCGGGGGAAAAACTGTTTTTT.

This clone was detected once. The rearrangement uses TRBV19 and TRBJ2-4; 10 nucleotides line up with TRBD1. The V and J ends lost 2 bases and 0 bases, in that order; junction bases with no gene match: 10. The CDR3 covers 19 residues. Germline V gene data show CDR1 as LNHDA and CDR2 as SQIVND (reference sequence). This chain's CDR3 is CASSITGTGAKIAKNIQYF. For the CDR3, the DNA is TGTGCCAGTAGTATAACCGGGACAGGGGCCAAGATAGCCAAAAACATTCAGTACTTC.